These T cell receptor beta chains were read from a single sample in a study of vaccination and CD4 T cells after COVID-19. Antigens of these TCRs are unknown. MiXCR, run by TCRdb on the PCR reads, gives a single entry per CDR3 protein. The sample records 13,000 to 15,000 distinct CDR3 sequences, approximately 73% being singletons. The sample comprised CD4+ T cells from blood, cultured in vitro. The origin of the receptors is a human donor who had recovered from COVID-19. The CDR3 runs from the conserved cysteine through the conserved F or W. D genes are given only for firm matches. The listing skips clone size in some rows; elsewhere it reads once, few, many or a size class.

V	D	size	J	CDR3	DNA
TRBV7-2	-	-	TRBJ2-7	CASSSRRQGYEQYF	TGTGCCAGCAGCTCCCGCCGGCAGGGCTACGAGCAGTACTTC
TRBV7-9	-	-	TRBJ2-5	CASSLGGAVQETQYF	TGTGCCAGCAGCTTAGGTGGAGCCGTCCAAGAGACCCAGTACTTC
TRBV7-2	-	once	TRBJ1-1	CASSPNLRIEAFF	TGTGCCAGCAGCCCTAATCTGCGGATTGAAGCTTTCTTT
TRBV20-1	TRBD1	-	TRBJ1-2	CSAPDQGAVFGYTF	TGCAGTGCCCCGGACCAGGGGGCTGTGTTTGGCTACACCTTC
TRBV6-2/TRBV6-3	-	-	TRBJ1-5	CASSSQGLWNQPQHF	TGTGCCAGCAGCTCACAAGGACTTTGGAATCAGCCCCAGCATTTT
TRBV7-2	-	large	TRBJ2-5	CASSLAFLRQETQYF	TGTGCCAGCAGCTTAGCCTTCCTGCGGCAAGAGACCCAGTACTTC
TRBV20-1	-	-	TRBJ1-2	CSARGSPGNYGYTF	TGCAGTGCTAGGGGCTCCCCGGGGAACTATGGCTACACCTTC
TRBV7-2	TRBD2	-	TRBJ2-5	CASSLSGAGETQYF	TGTGCCAGCAGCTTAAGCGGGGCCGGGGAGACCCAGTACTTC
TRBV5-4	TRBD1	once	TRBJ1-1	CASSGEQGLNTEAFF	TGTGCCAGCAGCGGGGAACAGGGGTTGAACACTGAAGCTTTCTTT
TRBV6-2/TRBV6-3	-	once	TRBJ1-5	CASSVYRDNQPQHF	TGTGCCAGCAGTGTTTACAGGGACAATCAGCCCCAGCATTTT